The 32 T cell receptor beta chains given below trace back to one sample, sequenced in a study of T cell responses to AZD1222 COVID-19 vaccine. Assay: immunoSEQ multiplex PCR; the TCRdb copy retains only in-frame clones and omits some. This sample has some 120,000 clones, with approximately 93% found just once. The source was peripheral blood, collected on day 0 of AZD1222 vaccination. The origin of the receptors is an adult in good health.

J is TRBJ1-1 and V is TRBV13, with TRBD1 as a possible D gene (6 bases). Trimming took off 3 bases at V and 4 bases at J, with 12 bases between the two ends. The CDR3 runs 14 residues. The germline V gene encodes CDR1 PRHDT and CDR2 FYEKMQ (reference sequence). For the CDR3, the DNA is TGTGCCAGCAGCTTTCTCAGGGGCGCCACTGAAGCTTTCTTT. This codes for CASSFLRGATEAFF.

This chain connects TRBV5-1 to TRBJ1-4; D is unresolved. CDR1 SGHRS and CDR2 YFSETQ come from the germline V gene. The CDR3 consists of 13 residues. The V and J ends lost 4 bases and 5 bases respectively, with 9 bases between them. CDR3 protein: CASSGNENEKLFF. DNA for the CDR3: TGCGCCAGCAGCGGGAACGAAAATGAAAAACTGTTTTTT.

This rearrangement joins TRBV7-8 to TRBJ2-1; possibly TRBD1 or TRBD2 for D (6 bases each). This CDR3 spans 16 amino acids. V dropped 5 bases and J dropped 0 bases, with 14 bases sitting between them. Germline lookup yields CDR1 SGHVS and CDR2 FQNEAQ. The CDR3 region is CASSPLGGNSYNEQFF. As DNA, the CDR3 is TGTGCCAGCAGCCCGCTAGGGGGGAACTCCTACAATGAGCAGTTCTTC.

The V call is TRBV7-8, the J call TRBJ1-1; D is undetermined. From germline, CDR1 is SGHVS and CDR2 FQNEAQ. The CDR3 is made up of 16 amino acids. Between the trimmed V and J ends, which lost 5 bases and 0 bases, there was a span of 16 bases. The CDR3 loop reads CASSQVGKSLNTEAFF. The DNA for the CDR3 is TGTGCCAGCAGCCAAGTCGGAAAATCCCTGAACACTGAAGCTTTCTTT.

This chain joins TRBV20-1 and TRBJ2-7, with D unresolved. This CDR3 has 10 amino acids. The V end was cut by 3 bases, the J end by 5 bases, with 5 bases between. Germline V gene lookup returns CDR1 DFQATT and CDR2 SNEGSKA (reference sequence). In DNA, the CDR3 is TGCAGTGCTAGCGTCCACGAGCAGTACTTC. Protein sequence: CSASVHEQYF.

The chain combines TRBV3-1 (or the pseudogene TRBV3-2) with TRBJ1-2; tentatively, D is TRBD1 (5 bases). Trimming took off 4 bases at V and 1 base at J, with 10 bases between the two ends. The CDR3 contains 14 residues. Germline V gene lookup returns CDR1 LGHDT and CDR2 YNNKEL (reference sequence). The CDR3 coding sequence is TGTGCCAGCAGCCCGACAGCCTTTAACTATGGCTACACCTTC. Translated, it gives CASSPTAFNYGYTF.

In DNA form, the CDR3 reads TGTGCCAGCAGTCCCACGAGGGGATTGGAGCAGTTCTTC. Its translation: CASSPTRGLEQFF. This rearrangement joins TRBV2 to TRBJ2-1; D may match TRBD1 or TRBD2 (5 bases each). The CDR3 has 13 residues. Germline V CDR1 and CDR2: SNHLY, FYNNEI. The V gene lost 5 bases and the J gene lost 10 bases, with 15 bases spanning the gap. Drawing the rest from reference TRBV2 and TRBJ2-1, the complete variable domain is EPEVTQTPSHQVTQMGQEVILRCVPISNHLYFYWYRQILGQKVEFLVSFYNNEISEKSEIFDDQFSVERPDGSNFTLKIRSTKLEDSAMYFCASSPTRGLEQFFGPGTRLTVL.

V gene TRBV19 combines with J gene TRBJ1-6; perhaps TRBD1 as D (5 bases). Germline V gives CDR1 LNHDA, CDR2 SQIVND (reference sequence). This CDR3 has 14 amino acids. V dropped 1 base and J dropped 7 bases, with 8 bases sitting between them. CDR3 loop: CASSIVGVNSPLHF. The CDR3 nucleotides read TGTGCCAGTAGTATAGTAGGGGTAAATTCACCCCTCCACTTT.

This chain joins TRBV5-1 and TRBJ2-2; D call uncertain. The V gene's germline CDR1 is SGHRS and CDR2 YFSETQ. This CDR3 is built from 14 residues. Trimming removed 0 bases at V and 4 bases at J, with 7 bases between. The CDR3 sequence: CASSLVVGTGELFF. As DNA, the CDR3 is TGCGCCAGCAGCTTGGTAGTGGGCACCGGGGAGCTGTTTTTT.

The chain links TRBV6-5 to TRBJ2-1, with D tentatively TRBD2 (6 bases). The CDR3 runs to 15 residues. V lost 6 bases and J lost 2, with 14 bases in between. The germline V gene has CDR1 MNHEY and CDR2 SVGAGI. DNA of the CDR3: TGTGCCAGCAGATTGGGACTGTCCCCCTACAATGAGCAGTTCTTC. Translating gives CASRLGLSPYNEQFF.

The chain links TRBV28 to TRBJ2-1; D is unresolved. Looked up from germline, CDR1 is MDHEN and CDR2 is SYDVKM. The CDR3 totals 11 residues. Deletions cut 3 bases from V and 14 bases from J, with 11 bases between. In DNA form, the CDR3 reads TGTGCCAGCAGTTTTGGGCAGTGGAAGTTCTTC. It is translated as CASSFGQWKFF.

The rearrangement uses TRBV2 and TRBJ1-4, with D possibly being TRBD1 (5 bases). Germline CDR1 SNHLY, CDR2 FYNNEI. V was clipped by 5 bases and J by 0 bases, with 13 bases between them. The CDR3 runs to 16 residues. CDR3 in DNA: TGTGCCAGCAGTCACCTTCCGGGGGCAACTAATGAAAAACTGTTTTTT. Translated, it gives CASSHLPGATNEKLFF.

The CDR3 here is CASSYSRPGKNIQYF. The CDR3, as DNA: TGTGCCAGCAGTTACTCGAGGCCAGGGAAAAACATTCAGTACTTC. The rearrangement links TRBV6-5 to TRBJ2-4; D perhaps matches TRBD1 (5 bases). Trimming removed 0 bases from V and 4 bases from J, with 10 bases in between. CDR3 length: 15 residues. From germline, CDR1 is MNHEY and CDR2 SVGAGI.

The V and J genes are TRBV19 and TRBJ1-3; unclear D gene. This CDR3 spans 13 amino acids. Trimming left V 3 bases short and J 2 bases short, with 5 bases between. The V gene's germline CDR1 is LNHDA and CDR2 SQIVND (reference sequence). The CDR3 DNA follows: TGTGCCAGTAGTATCACAGCTGGAAACACCATATATTTT. Protein: CASSITAGNTIYF.

The V call is TRBV10-1, the J call TRBJ1-4, with 7 bases fitting TRBD1. Germline CDR1 is WNHNN and CDR2 is SYGVQD (reference sequence). V lost 7 bases to trimming and J lost 3 bases; unmatched junction nucleotides: 11. The CDR3 has 16 residues. CDR3 protein: CASTKVAGGSNEKLFF. CDR3 nucleotides: TGCGCCAGCACCAAGGTGGCAGGGGGATCTAATGAAAAACTGTTTTTT.

Note on this clone: Other DNA sequences in the sample encode the same CDR3. This chain joins TRBV27 and TRBJ2-3; D is ambiguous. Per germline, CDR1 MNHEY and CDR2 SMNVEV (reference sequence). The CDR3 loop spans 11 amino acids. Trimming stripped 4 bases from V and 3 bases from J, with 2 bases between. The CDR3 sequence is CASSSTDTQYF. The CDR3 nucleotides are TGTGCCAGCAGTTCAACAGATACGCAGTATTTT.

V and J are TRBV29-1 and TRBJ2-5; 7 bases agree with TRBD2. With 7 bases clipped from V and 7 bases from J, the junction kept 12 bases outside the gene matches. Germline V gives CDR1 SQVTM, CDR2 ANQGSEA. The CDR3 extends over 13 amino acids. The CDR3 here is CSARPAGLVTQYF. CDR3 nucleotide sequence: TGCAGCGCCAGGCCAGCGGGACTGGTGACCCAGTACTTC.

V usage is TRBV11-3 and J usage is TRBJ2-5; D possibly corresponds to TRBD1 (6 bases). This CDR3 contains 14 residues. V was cut by 1 base and J by 3 bases, with 9 bases left in between. Per the germline V gene, CDR1 is SGHNT and CDR2 is YENEEA. The CDR3 DNA sequence: TGTGCCAGCAGCTTAGGTGGACAGAAAGAGACCCAGTACTTC. This gives the protein CASSLGGQKETQYF.

The count of this clone is one. The V call is TRBV11-2, the J call TRBJ1-3; TRBD1 matches at 8 bases. CDR3 length: 15 residues. With V trimmed by 0 bases and J by 4 bases, 2 bases remained unmatched. CDR1 and CDR2 (germline): SGHAT, FQNNGV. CDR3 protein: CASSLERTGGNTIYF. The CDR3 nucleotides read TGTGCCAGCAGCTTAGAGCGGACAGGGGGAAACACCATATATTTT.

This clone was found once. This chain links TRBV10-3 with TRBJ2-1; D perhaps matches TRBD2 (6 bases). Trimming removed 8 bases at V and 13 bases at J, with 9 bases between. The CDR3 contains 9 residues. Germline CDR1 ENHRY, CDR2 SYGVKD. The chain's CDR3 is CAIGEEQFF. Written as DNA, the CDR3 is TGTGCCATCGGGGAGGAACAGTTCTTC.

The chain has TRBV6-6 and TRBJ2-7, with D hard to call. Per germline, CDR1 MNHNY and CDR2 SVGAGI (reference sequence). The CDR3 is 13 amino acids. Trimming pared 8 bases from V and 5 bases from J, leaving 16 bases between. The CDR3 loop reads CASGPPQTDEQYF. CDR3 sequence (DNA): TGTGCCAGCGGACCGCCCCAAACCGACGAGCAGTACTTC.

This clone was counted a single time. This sequence joins TRBV28 and TRBJ1-6; TRBD1 is a possible D gene (5 bases). V was trimmed by 3 bases and J by 8 bases, leaving 17 bases between them. There are 16 residues in the CDR3. CDR1 is MDHEN, CDR2 SYDVKM, per germline. The CDR3 sequence: CASSFEGRVSDSPLHF. DNA of the CDR3: TGTGCCAGCAGTTTTGAGGGGAGGGTTTCGGATTCACCCCTCCACTTT.

V and J are TRBV3-1 (or the pseudogene TRBV3-2) and TRBJ2-7; D is unclear. Germline V lookup: CDR1 LGHDT, CDR2 YNNKEL (reference sequence). CDR3 length: 12 amino acids. The V end was cut by 2 bases, the J end by 5 bases, with 7 bases between. CDR3 in DNA: TGTGCCAGCAGCCAACTGAACGACGAGCAGTACTTC. This codes for CASSQLNDEQYF.

As DNA, the CDR3 is TGTGCCAGCAGTCTAGGAGGGGCAGTGGACGGGCCCCAGCATTTT. Its translation is CASSLGGAVDGPQHF. The rearrangement links TRBV6-5 to TRBJ1-5; D may be TRBD1 (5 bases). V lost 5 bases, J lost 9 bases, and 20 bases lay in between. The length of the CDR3 is 15 residues. The germline V gene has CDR1 MNHEY and CDR2 SVGAGI.

Details on this clone: One end of the junction varies from germline; a read error may be responsible. The genes are TRBV4-1 and TRBJ1-2; D may be TRBD1 (6 bases). The CDR3 runs 16 residues. Looked up from germline, CDR1 is MGHRA and CDR2 is YSYEKL. The DNA for the CDR3 is TGCGCCAGCAGCCAATCCACCGGGACACCGAGGTATGACTACACCTTC. This encodes CASSQSTGTPRYDYTF.

This clone was recorded only once. This rearrangement joins TRBV30 to TRBJ2-7; possibly TRBD1 or TRBD2 for D (5 bases each). The V gene's germline CDR1 is GTSNPN and CDR2 SVGIG (reference sequence). V dropped 5 bases and J dropped 9 bases, with 20 bases sitting between them. The CDR3 length is 13 residues. CDR3 amino acids: CAWERDLSSGQYF. As DNA, the CDR3 is TGTGCCTGGGAAAGGGACCTATCTAGTGGGCAGTACTTC.

This clone occurred once. J is TRBJ1-5 and V is TRBV19, with D perhaps TRBD1 (6 bases). The V gene lost 10 bases and the J gene lost 4 bases, with 17 bases spanning the gap. The CDR3 covers 14 residues. Germline V lookup: CDR1 LNHDA, CDR2 SQIVND (reference sequence). CDR3 region: CATTVGRGNQPQHF. Written as DNA, the CDR3 is TGTGCCACCACAGTGGGTAGGGGGAATCAGCCCCAGCATTTT.

The V and J genes are TRBV7-9 and TRBJ2-6; no clear D. The CDR3 consists of 15 residues. Between the trimmed V and J ends, which lost 1 base and 0 bases, there was a span of 4 bases. Germline V gives CDR1 SEHNR, CDR2 FQNEAQ (reference sequence). In nucleotides, the CDR3 is TGTGCCAGCAGCTTAGAGTTCTCTGGGGCCAACGTCCTGACTTTC. The encoded protein is CASSLEFSGANVLTF. Combining the CDR3 with reference TRBV7-9 and TRBJ2-6 gives the whole variable domain DTGVSQNPRHKITKRGQNVTFRCDPISEHNRLYWYRQTLGQGPEFLTYFQNEAQLEKSRLLSDRFSAERPKGSFSTLEIQRTEQGDSAMYLCASSLEFSGANVLTFGAGSRLTVL.

The chain joins TRBV5-6 to TRBJ2-7; 12 bases agree with TRBD1. The junction had 2 bases not matched to a gene; V was cut back by 2 bases and J by 5 bases. The germline V gene has CDR1 SGHDT and CDR2 YYEEEE. This CDR3 is 14 amino acids long. Here the CDR3 DNA reads TGTGCCAGCAGCTTAGGGACAGGGGGCCACGAGCAGTACTTC. It encodes CASSLGTGGHEQYF.

The chain is built from TRBV4-2 and TRBJ2-7, with 8 bases identical to TRBD2. The CDR3 runs 16 residues. Germline V gene lookup returns CDR1 LGHNA and CDR2 YNFKEQ. V dropped 2 bases and J dropped 5; count of bases not matched to a gene: 11. The chain's CDR3 is CASSQSPGAGGHEQYF. For the CDR3, the DNA is TGTGCCAGCAGCCAAAGCCCTGGGGCGGGGGGCCACGAGCAGTACTTC.

The rearrangement joins TRBV9 to TRBJ2-7; 9 bases match TRBD2. Germline loops: CDR1 SGDLS, CDR2 YYNGEE. The CDR3 sequence is 16 residues long. Trimming at V came to 0 bases and at J to 2 bases, leaving 6 bases not matched to a gene. CDR3 bases: TGTGCCAGCAGCGTAGGACTAGCGGACCATACCTACGAGCAGTACTTC. Translated, it gives CASSVGLADHTYEQYF.

The V and J genes are TRBV19 and TRBJ2-7, with D uncertain. V lost 8 bases to trimming and J lost 3 bases, with 14 bases between them. CDR3 length equals 13 residues. Germline V lookup: CDR1 LNHDA, CDR2 SQIVND (reference sequence). Here the CDR3 reads CASSSILFYEQYF. In nucleotides, the CDR3 is TGTGCCAGTTCCTCGATCCTCTTCTACGAGCAGTACTTC.